The entry below gives a single T cell receptor beta chain sequence along with its context. The target antigen is unknown. The source of the sample is a study of T cell responses to AZD1222 COVID-19 vaccine. Whole-study findings and limits: Variant regions that are unmutated are reportedly the target of nearly half of spike-specific TCRs. Repertoires were obtained only post-peak T cell response. Across spike, vaccine-associated CD4 TCRs were found, dominant at 160-218 and 743-854.

Per germline, CDR1 SGHRS and CDR2 YFSETQ. The CDR3 extends over 14 amino acids. V was pared by 2 bases and J by 3 bases, with 4 bases of the junction left unmatched. TCRdb's copy holds only in-frame clones and misses some; the assay was immunoSEQ multiplex PCR. The sample yields approximately 88,000 clones, less than 90% seen once. The chain combines TRBV5-1 with TRBJ2-7; 8 nucleotides match TRBD2. The starting material was peripheral blood, obtained 28 days after the second AZD1222 dose. The sequence derives from an adult who received the AZD1222 COVID-19 vaccine. The CDR3 DNA sequence: TGCGCCAGCAGCTTAGGGACTAGTGTCTACGAGCAGTACTTC. It specifies CASSLGTSVYEQYF.